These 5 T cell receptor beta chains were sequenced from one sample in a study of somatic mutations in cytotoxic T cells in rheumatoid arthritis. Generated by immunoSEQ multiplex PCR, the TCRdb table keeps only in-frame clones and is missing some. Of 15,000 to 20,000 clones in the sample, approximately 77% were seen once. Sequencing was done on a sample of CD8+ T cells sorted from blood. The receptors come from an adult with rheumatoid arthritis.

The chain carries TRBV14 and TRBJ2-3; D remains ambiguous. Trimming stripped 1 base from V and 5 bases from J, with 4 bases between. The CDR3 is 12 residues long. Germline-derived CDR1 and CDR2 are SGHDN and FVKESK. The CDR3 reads CASSQVGDTQYF. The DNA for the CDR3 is TGTGCCAGCAGCCAAGTGGGAGATACGCAGTATTTT.

This chain's CDR3 is CASSPTGTWGEKLFF. The CDR3 region has the DNA TGTGCCAGCAGTCCTACAGGGACCTGGGGTGAAAAACTGTTTTTT. This rearrangement joins TRBV27 to TRBJ1-4; D is perhaps TRBD1 (6 bases). Germline V gives CDR1 MNHEY, CDR2 SMNVEV (reference sequence). Trimming took off 5 bases at V and 7 bases at J, with 17 bases between the two ends. The CDR3 covers 15 residues. Filled out from reference TRBV27 and TRBJ1-4, the complete variable domain reads EAQVTQNPRYLITVTGKKLTVTCSQNMNHEYMSWYRQDPGLGLRQIYYSMNVEVTDKGDVPEGYKVSRKEKRNFPLILESPSPNQTSLYFCASSPTGTWGEKLFFGSGTQLSVL.

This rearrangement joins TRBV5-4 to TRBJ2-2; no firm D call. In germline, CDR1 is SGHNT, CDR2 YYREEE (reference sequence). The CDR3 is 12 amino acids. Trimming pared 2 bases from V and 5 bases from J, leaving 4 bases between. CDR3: CASSFGTGELFF. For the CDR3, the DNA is TGTGCCAGCAGCTTTGGGACCGGGGAGCTGTTTTTT.

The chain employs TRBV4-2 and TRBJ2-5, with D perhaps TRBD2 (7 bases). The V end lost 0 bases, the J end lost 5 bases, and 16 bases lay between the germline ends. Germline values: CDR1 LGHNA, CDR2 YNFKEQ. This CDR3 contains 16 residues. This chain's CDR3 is CASSQDPGGQGETQYF. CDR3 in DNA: TGTGCCAGCAGCCAAGATCCCGGGGGGCAGGGGGAGACCCAGTACTTC.

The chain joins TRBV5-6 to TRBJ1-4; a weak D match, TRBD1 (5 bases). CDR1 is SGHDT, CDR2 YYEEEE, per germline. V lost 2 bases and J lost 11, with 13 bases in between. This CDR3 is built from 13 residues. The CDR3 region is CASSFSQGGKLFF. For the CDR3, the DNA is TGTGCCAGCAGCTTTTCTCAGGGTGGGAAACTGTTTTTT.